Listed here are 18 T cell receptor beta chains from one sample, sequenced in a study of breast tumors, draining lymph nodes, adjacent tissues (dated by TCRdb to between 2015 and 2016). Library prep was done by multiplex PCR. TCRdb names Illumina HiSeq 2000 as the instrument used. TCRdb reran the public reads through fastp at Q25 and MiXCR, keeping productive beta chains. CDR3 protein sequences are deduplicated, and each keeps its most common genes and DNA. In this sample the table shows roughly 110,000 distinct CDR3 sequences, around 30% of which occur a single time. The top ten clones comprise under 6% of the sample. Lymph node samples were obtained from the axillary draining lymph nodes of breast cancer patients. Sequenced: axillary lymph node tissue. These receptors all come from a female donor with breast cancer. Some clones in this sample may be carry-over from other donors' samples.

Ten or more counts support this clonotype. The chain joins TRBV30 to TRBJ2-3; 8 bases match TRBD1. Germline values: CDR1 GTSNPN, CDR2 SVGIG (reference sequence). The CDR3 covers 16 residues. Unmatched junction bases numbered 12, after V lost 5 bases and J lost 2 bases. CDR3 nucleotides: TGTGCCTGGTTTTCCCGGGACAGGATTTACACAGATACGCAGTATTTT. The encoded protein is CAWFSRDRIYTDTQYF.

The chain employs TRBV6-6 and TRBJ2-3, with D perhaps TRBD2 (7 bases). Germline-derived CDR1 and CDR2 are MNHNY and SVGAGI (reference sequence). The CDR3 spans 12 residues. Trimming shortened V by 7 bases and J by 10 bases, and 15 bases separated the two germline ends. The CDR3 DNA sequence: TGTGCCAGCACCCAAGGGGGGAGGGCGCAGTATTTT. Encoded protein: CASTQGGRAQYF.

The table lists this clonotype with a count of one. One junction end disagrees with the germline gene, perhaps due to a read error. The V and J genes are TRBV7-8 and TRBJ1-5, with D possibly being TRBD1 (5 bases). The CDR3 contains 15 residues. Germline V CDR1 and CDR2: SGHVS, FQNEAQ. In DNA form, the CDR3 reads TGTGCCAGCAGCTTAGGGGCGGGGCAAGGGCAGCCCCGGCATTTT. This gives the protein CASSLGAGQGQPRHF.

The chain carries TRBV7-2 and TRBJ2-1, with 7 bases matching TRBD1. In germline, CDR1 is SGHTA, CDR2 FQGNSA. J lost 2 bases, V lost 2 bases, and 6 bases had no gene match. CDR3 length equals 16 residues. CDR3 region: CASSLNIGTAYNEQFF. The CDR3 DNA follows: TGTGCCAGCAGCTTAAATATAGGGACAGCCTACAATGAGCAGTTCTTC. Looking up the rest from reference TRBV7-2 and TRBJ2-1 gives the full variable domain: GAGVSQSPSNKVTEKGKDVELRCDPISGHTALYWYRQSLGQGLEFLIYFQGNSAPDKSGLPSDRFSAERTGGSVSTLTIQRTQQEDSAVYLCASSLNIGTAYNEQFFGPGTRLTVL.

In regard to this clonotype: This may come from a read error, since a much larger clone is one base off. This chain links TRBV7-2 with TRBJ1-3; TRBD1 agrees at 11 bases. CDR1 and CDR2 (germline): SGHTA, FQGNSA. This CDR3 region has 18 residues. Here the CDR3 reads CASSLAFGQGAAGHTIYF. In DNA, the CDR3 is TGTGCCAGCAGCTTAGCTTTTGGACAGGGGGCCGCTGGACACACCATATATTTT.

This clonotype has ten or more counts. This CDR3 reads CASSYVSNNEQFF. The CDR3 DNA follows: TGTGCCAGCAGTTACGTAAGTAACAATGAGCAGTTCTTC. The chain links TRBV6-6 to TRBJ2-1, with no clear D. The CDR3 covers 13 residues. Germline-derived CDR1 and CDR2 are MNHNY and SVGAGI (reference sequence). Trimming removed 2 bases at V and 5 bases at J, with 7 bases between.

This chain joins TRBV11-2 and TRBJ2-1, with TRBD2 identical over 7 bases. This CDR3 has 16 amino acids. Germline V gene lookup returns CDR1 SGHAT and CDR2 FQNNGV. V trimming: 6 bases; J trimming: 0 bases; junction bases outside the gene matches: 8. CDR3: CASRGSSGSSYNEQFF. The CDR3, as DNA: TGTGCCAGCAGGGGGTCTAGCGGAAGCTCCTACAATGAGCAGTTCTTC.

Many counts were recorded for this clonotype. V gene TRBV5-1 combines with J gene TRBJ1-2; D may be TRBD1 (6 bases). Between the trimmed V and J ends, which lost 0 bases and 1 base, there was a span of 7 bases. This CDR3 spans 14 amino acids. Germline loops: CDR1 SGHRS, CDR2 YFSETQ. CDR3 sequence: CASSLGGLNYGYTF. CDR3 coding DNA: TGCGCCAGCAGCTTGGGGGGGCTTAACTATGGCTACACCTTC.

This clonotype showed up many times. A single base separates this from a much larger clone, so it may be a read error. V and J are TRBV7-8 and TRBJ2-5; 7 nucleotides line up with TRBD1. The CDR3 runs 15 residues. CDR1 is SGHVS, CDR2 FQNEAQ, per germline. The CDR3 loop is CASSLATGVGETQHF. In DNA form, the CDR3 reads TGTGCCAGCAGCTTAGCAACAGGGGTGGGGGAGACCCAGCACTTC. Variable domain in full (rest from reference TRBV7-8 and TRBJ2-5): GAGVSQSPRYKVAKRGQDVALRCDPISGHVSLFWYQQALGQGPEFLTYFQNEAQLDKSGLPSDRFFAERPEGSVSTLKIQRTQQEDSAVYLCASSLATGVGETQHFGPGTRLLVL.

Concerning this clonotype itself: No conserved phenylalanine or tryptophan ends this CDR3, so it is likely a read error. The chain uses TRBV9 and TRBJ2-5; possibly TRBD1 or TRBD2 for D (5 bases each). CDR1 is SGDLS, CDR2 YYNGEE, per germline. The CDR3 length is 13 residues. Deletions cut 0 bases from V and 4 bases from J, with 7 bases between. This CDR3 reads CASSVGGTETQYS. The CDR3 DNA follows: TGTGCCAGCAGCGTAGGTGGGACAGAGACCCAGTACTCC.

This clonotype was detected many times. CDR3 DNA sequence: TGTGCCAGCTCCTCGGGTCGGCCCTACGAGCAGTACTTC. It yields the protein CASSSGRPYEQYF. The chain has TRBV27 and TRBJ2-7; D is unclear. Germline V gene lookup returns CDR1 MNHEY and CDR2 SMNVEV (reference sequence). This CDR3 spans 13 amino acids. The ends were cut back, 8 bases at V and 2 bases at J, with 13 bases in the middle.

This clonotype has more than one count but fewer than ten. This could be a read error, since a much larger clone is one nucleotide away. The chain joins TRBV5-6 to TRBJ1-5; maybe TRBD1 (5 bases). V lost 1 base to trimming and J lost 0 bases, with 11 bases between them. The CDR3 sequence is 16 residues long. Germline-derived CDR1 and CDR2 are SGHDT and YYEEEE. DNA of the CDR3: TGTGCCAGCAGCTTGAGGGGAGCATATAGCAATCAGCCCCAGCATTTT. Its protein product is CASSLRGAYSNQPQHF.

A few counts support this clonotype. CDR3 DNA sequence: TGTGCCAGCAGCCAAGTTCCAGGTGGCCGGAACACTGAAGCTTTCTTT. Translated, it gives CASSQVPGGRNTEAFF. The gene calls are TRBV4-2 and TRBJ1-1; unclear D gene. Germline CDR1 is LGHNA and CDR2 is YNFKEQ. Trimming left V 1 base short and J 1 base short, with 13 bases between. This CDR3 has 16 amino acids.

The table lists this clonotype with a count of one. A single base separates this from a much larger clone, so it may be a read error. The V and J genes are TRBV6-6 and TRBJ1-2, with a weak D call TRBD1 (5 bases). V was trimmed by 8 bases and J by 4 bases, leaving 14 bases between them. The CDR3 runs to 13 residues. In germline, CDR1 is MNHNY, CDR2 SVGAGI (reference sequence). Written as DNA, the CDR3 is TGTGCCAGCGGCCTCAACGGGGGCTATGGCTACACCTTC. This encodes CASGLNGGYGYTF.

The genes are TRBV6-5 and TRBJ1-6; D is possibly TRBD1 (6 bases). V dropped 8 bases and J dropped 9 bases, with 29 bases sitting between them. The germline gives CDR1 MNHEY, CDR2 SVGAGI. This CDR3 region has 18 residues. The CDR3 nucleotides read TGTGCCAGCGGTCACGTAGGGGTAACAGGGACGTGGTCTTCACCCCTCCACTTT. As protein: CASGHVGVTGTWSSPLHF.

In this sample, this clonotype turned up many times. This chain uses TRBV18 with TRBJ2-5; a possible D gene is TRBD1 (6 bases). CDR1 is KGHSH and CDR2 is LQKENI in the germline V gene. Trimming cost V 3 bases and J 9 bases, with 11 bases left between them. This CDR3 region has 12 residues. The CDR3 protein is CASSPGQPAQYF. DNA for the CDR3: TGTGCCAGCTCACCCGGACAGCCAGCCCAGTACTTC.

The V gene is TRBV2, the J gene TRBJ1-1; 7 positions match TRBD1. V lost 6 bases, J lost 2 bases, and 6 bases stayed unmatched. Germline V CDR1 and CDR2: SNHLY, FYNNEI. The CDR3 runs to 14 residues. CDR3 sequence: CASRPGQLNTEAFF. The CDR3, as DNA: TGTGCCAGCAGGCCGGGACAGCTTAACACTGAAGCTTTCTTT.

This clonotype was detected many times. The chain recombines TRBV19 with TRBJ1-5, with TRBD1 matching over 9 bases. CDR3 length: 17 amino acids. The J segment lost 5 bases and the V segment lost 3 bases, leaving 11 bases of the junction unmatched. Germline V gene data show CDR1 as LNHDA and CDR2 as SQIVND (reference sequence). The CDR3 DNA follows: TGTGCCAGTAGTATTTCACCCGGGACAGGGATCCATCAGCCCCAGCATTTT. Its protein product is CASSISPGTGIHQPQHF.